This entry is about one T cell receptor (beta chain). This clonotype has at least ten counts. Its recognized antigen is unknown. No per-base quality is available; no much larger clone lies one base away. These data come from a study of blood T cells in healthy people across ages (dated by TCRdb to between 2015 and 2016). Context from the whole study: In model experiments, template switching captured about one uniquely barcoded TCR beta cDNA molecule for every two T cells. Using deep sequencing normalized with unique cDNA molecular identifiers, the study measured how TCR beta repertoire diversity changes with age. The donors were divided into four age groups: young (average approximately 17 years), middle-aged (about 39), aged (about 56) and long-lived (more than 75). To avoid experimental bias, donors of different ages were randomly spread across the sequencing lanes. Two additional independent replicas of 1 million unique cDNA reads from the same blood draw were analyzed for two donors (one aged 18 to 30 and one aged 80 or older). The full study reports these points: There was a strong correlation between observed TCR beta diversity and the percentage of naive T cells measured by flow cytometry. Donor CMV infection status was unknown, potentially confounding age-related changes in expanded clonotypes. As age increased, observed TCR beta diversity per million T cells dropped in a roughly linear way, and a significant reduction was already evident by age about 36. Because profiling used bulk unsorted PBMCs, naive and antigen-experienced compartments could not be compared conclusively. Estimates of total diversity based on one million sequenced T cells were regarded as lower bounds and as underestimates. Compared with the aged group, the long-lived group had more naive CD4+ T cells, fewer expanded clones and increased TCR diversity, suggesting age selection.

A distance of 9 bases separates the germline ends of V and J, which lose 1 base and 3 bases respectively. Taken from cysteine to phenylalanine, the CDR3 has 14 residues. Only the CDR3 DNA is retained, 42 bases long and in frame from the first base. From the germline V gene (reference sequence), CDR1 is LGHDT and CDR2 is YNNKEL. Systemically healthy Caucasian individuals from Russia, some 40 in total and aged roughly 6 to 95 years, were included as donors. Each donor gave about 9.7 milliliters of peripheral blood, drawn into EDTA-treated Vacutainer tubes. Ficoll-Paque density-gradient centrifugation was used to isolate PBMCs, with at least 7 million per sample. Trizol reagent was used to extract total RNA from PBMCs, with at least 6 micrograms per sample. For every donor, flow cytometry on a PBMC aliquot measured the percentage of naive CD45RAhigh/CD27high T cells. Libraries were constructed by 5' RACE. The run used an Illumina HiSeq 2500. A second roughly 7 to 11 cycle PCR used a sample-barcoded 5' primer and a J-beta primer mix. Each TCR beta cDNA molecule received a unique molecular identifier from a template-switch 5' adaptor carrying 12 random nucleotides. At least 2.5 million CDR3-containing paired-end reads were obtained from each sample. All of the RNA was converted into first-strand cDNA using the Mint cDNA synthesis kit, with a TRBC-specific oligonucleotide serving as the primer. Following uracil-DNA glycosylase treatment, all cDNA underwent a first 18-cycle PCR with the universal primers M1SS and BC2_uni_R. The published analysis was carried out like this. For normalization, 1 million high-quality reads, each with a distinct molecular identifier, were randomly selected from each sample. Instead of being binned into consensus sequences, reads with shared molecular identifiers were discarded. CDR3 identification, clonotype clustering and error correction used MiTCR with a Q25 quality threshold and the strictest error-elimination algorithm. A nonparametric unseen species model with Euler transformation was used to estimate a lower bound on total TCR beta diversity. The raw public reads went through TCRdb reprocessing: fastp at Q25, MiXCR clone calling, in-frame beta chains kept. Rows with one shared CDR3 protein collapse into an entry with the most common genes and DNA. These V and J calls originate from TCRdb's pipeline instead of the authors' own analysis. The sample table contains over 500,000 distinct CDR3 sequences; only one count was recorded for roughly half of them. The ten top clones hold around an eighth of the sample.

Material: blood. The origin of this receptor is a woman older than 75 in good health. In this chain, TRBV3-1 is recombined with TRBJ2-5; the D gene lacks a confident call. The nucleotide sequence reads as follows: TGTGCCAGCAGCCAAGCCCGGGTAGAAGAGACCCAGTACTTC. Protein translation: CASSQARVEETQYF.